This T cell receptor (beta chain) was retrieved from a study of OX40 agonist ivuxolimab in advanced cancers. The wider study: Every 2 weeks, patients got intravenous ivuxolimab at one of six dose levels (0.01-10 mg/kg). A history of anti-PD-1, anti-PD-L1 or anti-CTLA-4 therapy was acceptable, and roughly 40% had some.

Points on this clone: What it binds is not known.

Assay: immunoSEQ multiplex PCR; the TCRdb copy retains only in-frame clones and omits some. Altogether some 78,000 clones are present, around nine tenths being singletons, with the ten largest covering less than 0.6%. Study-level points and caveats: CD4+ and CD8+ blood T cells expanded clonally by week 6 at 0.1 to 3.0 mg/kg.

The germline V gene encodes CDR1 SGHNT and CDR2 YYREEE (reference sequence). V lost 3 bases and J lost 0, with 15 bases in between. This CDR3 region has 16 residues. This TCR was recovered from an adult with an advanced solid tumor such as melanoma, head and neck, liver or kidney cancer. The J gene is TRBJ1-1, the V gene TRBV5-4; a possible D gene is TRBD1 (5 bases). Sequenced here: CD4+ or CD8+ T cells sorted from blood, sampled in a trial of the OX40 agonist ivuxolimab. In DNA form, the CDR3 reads TGTGCCAGCAGCTCCCCGGGGCGGATTGTGAACACTGAAGCTTTCTTT. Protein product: CASSSPGRIVNTEAFF.